There are many counts of the clone carrying this TCR beta chain. What it recognizes is unknown. Clones were read by immunoSEQ multiplex PCR, and TCRdb kept only the in-frame ones, dropping some. The data show some 72,000 clones, with roughly 80% seen just once and 0.5% to 0.65% held by the top ten. The entry originates in a study of OX40 agonist ivuxolimab in advanced cancers. At the level of the study: Ivuxolimab was delivered to patients intravenously every 2 weeks at doses spanning 0.01 to 10 mg/kg.

Findings and limits, study-wide: In CD8+ T cells, expanded clones were on average more numerous than in CD4+.

The CDR3 consists of 15 residues. V lost 7 bases and J 1 base, leaving 16 bases between the germline ends. CDR1 and CDR2 (germline): ENHRY, SYGVKD. The specimen comprised CD4+ or CD8+ T cells sorted from blood, sampled in a trial of the OX40 agonist ivuxolimab. This receptor was obtained from an adult with an advanced solid tumor such as melanoma, head and neck, liver or kidney cancer. The chain links TRBV10-3 to TRBJ1-1, with D possibly TRBD1 on 5 matching bases. The CDR3 sequence is CAIMRKGTGNTEAFF. The DNA of the CDR3 is TGTGCCATCATGCGAAAGGGAACAGGGAACACTGAAGCTTTCTTT.